The entry that follows covers one T cell receptor (beta chain) sequence. Its antigen remains unidentified. Control samples came 1 year after myeloablative marrow transplants with methotrexate plus calcineurin inhibitor. The data were produced by immunoSEQ multiplex PCR, yet TCRdb's version contains in-frame clones alone and is incomplete. The sample yields 8,000 to 10,000 clones, 80% to 90% seen once. The germline V gene encodes CDR1 SGHNT and CDR2 YYREEE (reference sequence). V dropped 3 bases and J dropped 7; count of bases not matched to a gene: 11. The CDR3 contains 16 residues. This sample was included in a study of T cells after posttransplantation cyclophosphamide. Study-level findings and limits: Tissue-infiltrating T cells from skin or gut overlapped little with blood T cells.

V is TRBV5-4 and J is TRBJ2-2, with 8 bases identical to TRBD2. This receptor was identified in a male patient between 50 and 60 years old who received an allogeneic stem cell transplant from an unrelated donor, was CMV-positive, and had chronic GVHD only. Certain T cells may be donor cells from the graft. The material sequenced was PBMCs, taken roughly 61 weeks after allogeneic stem cell transplant with calcineurin inhibitor and methotrexate. The CDR3 DNA sequence: TGTGCCAGCAGCTCCACGGGGGGGCGTTTTATCGGGGAGCTGTTTTTT. Protein product: CASSSTGGRFIGELFF.